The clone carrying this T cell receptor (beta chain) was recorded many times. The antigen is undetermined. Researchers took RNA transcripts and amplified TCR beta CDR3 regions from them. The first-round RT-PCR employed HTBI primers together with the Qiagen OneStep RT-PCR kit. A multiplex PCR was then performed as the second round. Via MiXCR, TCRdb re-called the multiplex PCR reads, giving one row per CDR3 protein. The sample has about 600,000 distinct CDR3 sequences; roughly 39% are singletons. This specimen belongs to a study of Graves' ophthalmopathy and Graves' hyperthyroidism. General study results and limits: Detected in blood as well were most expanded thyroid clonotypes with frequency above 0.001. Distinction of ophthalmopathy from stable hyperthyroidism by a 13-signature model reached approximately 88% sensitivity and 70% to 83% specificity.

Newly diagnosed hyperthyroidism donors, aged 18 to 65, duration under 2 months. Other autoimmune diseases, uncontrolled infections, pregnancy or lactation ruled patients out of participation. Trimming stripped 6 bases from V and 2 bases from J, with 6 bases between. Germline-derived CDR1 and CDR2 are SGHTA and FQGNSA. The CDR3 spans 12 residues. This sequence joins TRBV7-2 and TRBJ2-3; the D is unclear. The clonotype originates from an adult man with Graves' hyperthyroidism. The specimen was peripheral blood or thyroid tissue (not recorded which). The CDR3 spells CASSPYTDTQYF. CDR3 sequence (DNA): TGTGCCAGCAGTCCATACACAGATACGCAGTATTTT.